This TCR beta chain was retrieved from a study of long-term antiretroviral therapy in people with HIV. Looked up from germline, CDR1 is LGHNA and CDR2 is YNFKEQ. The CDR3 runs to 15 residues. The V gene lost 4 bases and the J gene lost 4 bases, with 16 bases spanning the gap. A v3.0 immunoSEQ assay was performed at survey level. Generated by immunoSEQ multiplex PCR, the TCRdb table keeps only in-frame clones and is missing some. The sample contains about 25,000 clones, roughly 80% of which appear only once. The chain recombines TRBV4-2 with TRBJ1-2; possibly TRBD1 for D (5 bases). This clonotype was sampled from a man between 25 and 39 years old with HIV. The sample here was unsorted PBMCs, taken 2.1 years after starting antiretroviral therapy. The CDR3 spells CASSLHDSDSYGYTF. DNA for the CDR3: TGTGCCAGCAGCCTCCACGACTCCGACAGCTATGGCTACACCTTC.